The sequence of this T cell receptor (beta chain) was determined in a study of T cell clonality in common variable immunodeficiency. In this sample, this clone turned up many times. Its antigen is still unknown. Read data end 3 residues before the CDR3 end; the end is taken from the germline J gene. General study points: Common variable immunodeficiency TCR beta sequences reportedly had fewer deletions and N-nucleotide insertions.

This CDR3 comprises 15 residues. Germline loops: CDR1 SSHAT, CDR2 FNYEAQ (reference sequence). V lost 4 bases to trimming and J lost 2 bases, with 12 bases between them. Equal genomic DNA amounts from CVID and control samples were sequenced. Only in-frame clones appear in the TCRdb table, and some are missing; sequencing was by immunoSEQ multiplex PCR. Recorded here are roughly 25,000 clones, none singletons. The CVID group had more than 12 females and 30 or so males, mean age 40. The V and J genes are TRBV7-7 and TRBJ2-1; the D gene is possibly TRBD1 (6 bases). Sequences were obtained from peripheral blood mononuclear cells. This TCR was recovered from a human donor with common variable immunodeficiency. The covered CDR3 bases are TGTGCCAGCAGCTCGGGACATCAAACCTACAATGAG. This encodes CASSSGHQTYNE. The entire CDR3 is CASSSGHQTYNEQFF.